This is a list of T cell receptor beta chains from one sample in a study of shared clonotypes between healthy human individuals. The method was immunoSEQ multiplex PCR; TCRdb's version includes in-frame clones alone and lacks a portion of them. This sample has 190,000 or so clones, with 60% to 75% found just once. Sequencing was performed on memory CD4+ T cells sorted from blood. Every receptor here comes from a young man in good health. The CDR3 runs from the conserved cysteine through the conserved F or W. Each record gives: CDR3 protein, CDR3 DNA, D gene, J gene, V gene, clone size. The D gene is left open where the match is weak. Not all rows give a size; the values are once, few, many and, for expanded clones, a class.

CASSLEGGANTGELFF | TGTGCCAGCAGCTTGGAGGGGGGAGCGAACACCGGGGAGCTGTTTTTT | . | TRBJ2-2 | TRBV5-6 | .
CASSTDRFQPQHF | TGTGCCAGCAGCACGGACAGGTTTCAGCCCCAGCATTTT | TRBD1 | TRBJ1-5 | TRBV7-2 | .
CASSLARGASSSTDTQYF | TGCGCCAGCAGCTTGGCTCGCGGCGCTTCTTCTAGCACAGATACGCAGTATTTT | . | TRBJ2-3 | TRBV5-1 | .
CASSLVASTDTQYF | TGCGCCAGCAGCTTGGTGGCTAGCACAGATACGCAGTATTTT | . | TRBJ2-3 | TRBV5-1 | .
CASSLRGPTGELFF | TGTGCCAGCAGCTTGCGGGGCCCAACCGGGGAGCTGTTTTTT | . | TRBJ2-2 | TRBV5-4 | .
CASSMTGKNQPQHF | TGTGCCAGCAGCATGACAGGGAAAAATCAGCCCCAGCATTTT | TRBD1 | TRBJ1-5 | TRBV5-6 | once
CASSLGGVGEQYF | TGTGCCAGCAGCTTAGGTGGGGTCGGCGAGCAGTACTTC | . | TRBJ2-7 | TRBV7-9 | .
CASRGVWGGSYEQYF | TGTGCCAGCAGAGGTGTCTGGGGCGGCTCCTACGAGCAGTACTTC | . | TRBJ2-7 | TRBV28 | .
CASSLVLAGNNEQFF | TGCGCCAGCAGCTTGGTTCTAGCGGGAAACAATGAGCAGTTCTTC | TRBD2 | TRBJ2-1 | TRBV5-1 | many
CASSEEAQGGSGANVLTF | TGTGCCAGCAGTGAGGAGGCTCAAGGAGGGTCTGGGGCCAACGTCCTGACTTTC | . | TRBJ2-6 | TRBV6-1 | many
CASRLGTTSTDTQYF | TGCGCCAGCAGACTCGGGACTACTAGCACAGATACGCAGTATTTT | TRBD2 | TRBJ2-3 | TRBV5-1 | .
CASSVVGAMTDTQYF | TGTGCCAGCAGCGTAGTTGGCGCGATGACAGATACGCAGTATTTT | . | TRBJ2-3 | TRBV9 | .
CASSTGLAPTPNTGELFF | TGCGCCAGCAGTACGGGACTAGCCCCAACCCCGAACACCGGGGAGCTGTTTTTT | TRBD2 | TRBJ2-2 | TRBV5-1 | once
CASRGTERNEQFF | TGTGCCAGCAGGGGGACCGAGCGGAATGAGCAGTTCTTC | . | TRBJ2-1 | TRBV25-1 | .
CASSSGLLSGELFF | TGTGCCAGCAGCTCGGGCCTACTTTCTGGGGAGCTGTTTTTT | . | TRBJ2-2 | TRBV11-2 | .
CASSVVGTQTGELFF | TGTGCCAGCAGCGTAGTCGGGACTCAGACCGGGGAGCTGTTTTTT | . | TRBJ2-2 | TRBV9 | few
CASSVRDSTDTQYF | TGTGCCAGCAGTGTTCGGGACAGCACAGATACGCAGTATTTT | . | TRBJ2-3 | TRBV6-1 | few
CASSQDRNQPQHF | TGCGCCAGCAGCCAAGATCGCAATCAGCCCCAGCATTTT | . | TRBJ1-5 | TRBV4-3 | few
CASSIGGTSGRAQTQYF | TGTGCCAGTAGTATAGGAGGGACTAGCGGGAGGGCGCAGACCCAGTACTTC | TRBD2 | TRBJ2-5 | TRBV19 | .
CASSFGAGELFF | TGTGCCAGCAGCTTTGGAGCCGGGGAGCTGTTTTTT | . | TRBJ2-2 | TRBV11-2 | .
CATNRQSLGYGYTF | TGTGCCACAAACCGACAGAGTTTGGGCTATGGCTACACCTTC | . | TRBJ1-2 | TRBV28 | .
CASSGGTSSYNEQFF | TGTGCCAGCAGTGGGGGGACTAGTTCCTACAATGAGCAGTTCTTC | TRBD2 | TRBJ2-1 | TRBV2 | medium-sized
CASSLSPFATDTQYF | TGTGCCAGCAGCTTAAGTCCATTTGCCACAGATACGCAGTATTTT | . | TRBJ2-3 | TRBV5-6 | .
CASSLEGPPGEQYF | TGCGCCAGCAGCTTGGAAGGGCCGCCGGGCGAGCAGTACTTC | . | TRBJ2-7 | TRBV5-1 | .
CASSAGWVIYEQYF | TGTGCCAGCAGTGCAGGGTGGGTAATTTACGAGCAGTACTTC | . | TRBJ2-7 | TRBV6-4 | few
CASSPGLVANYGYTF | TGTGCCAGCAGCCCGGGACTGGTAGCTAACTATGGCTACACCTTC | . | TRBJ1-2 | TRBV11-1 | .
CASSLDSGFSYGYTF | TGCGCCAGCAGCTTGGATTCAGGGTTTTCCTATGGCTACACCTTC | . | TRBJ1-2 | TRBV5-1 | .
CASSSIRQSSGANVLTF | TGTGCCAGCAGCTCCATCAGACAGTCCTCTGGGGCCAACGTCCTGACTTTC | . | TRBJ2-6 | TRBV11-2 | .
CASRLIPAETGELFF | TGTGCCAGCAGGTTAATTCCCGCTGAGACCGGGGAGCTGTTTTTT | . | TRBJ2-2 | TRBV7-8 | few
CASSSTGGSGANVLTF | TGTGCCAGTTCGTCGACAGGTGGTTCTGGGGCCAACGTCCTGACTTTC | . | TRBJ2-6 | TRBV19 | few
CASSVDDRSYEQYF | TGTGCCAGCAGCGTAGATGACAGGAGCTACGAGCAGTACTTC | . | TRBJ2-7 | TRBV9 | .
CASSRRRQGGMENTEAFF | TGTGCCAGTAGTCGAAGGAGGCAGGGTGGTATGGAGAACACTGAAGCTTTCTTT | . | TRBJ1-1 | TRBV19 | .
CASSPGYGQETQYF | TGTGCCAGCAGCCCAGGATATGGACAAGAGACCCAGTACTTC | . | TRBJ2-5 | TRBV11-3 | .
CASSLAGGSILETQYF | TGCGCCAGCAGCTTGGCCGGCGGGTCGATCCTAGAGACCCAGTACTTC | . | TRBJ2-5 | TRBV5-1 | .
CASSQDPPREGVYNEQFF | TGCGCCAGCAGCCAAGACCCCCCGCGGGAGGGCGTGTACAATGAGCAGTTCTTC | TRBD2 | TRBJ2-1 | TRBV4-3 | .
CASSFQLGEEYF | TGTGCCAGCAGCTTTCAGTTGGGTGAGGAGTACTTC | . | TRBJ2-7 | TRBV5-4 | .
CASSLGGLAGGRETQYF | TGCGCCAGCAGCTTGGGCGGACTAGCGGGAGGCCGGGAGACCCAGTACTTC | TRBD2 | TRBJ2-5 | TRBV5-1 | once
CSVGTDQETQYF | TGCAGCGTTGGGACAGATCAAGAGACCCAGTACTTC | . | TRBJ2-5 | TRBV29-1 | .
CASSSQSTGELFF | TGCGCCAGCAGCTCCCAATCGACCGGGGAGCTGTTTTTT | . | TRBJ2-2 | TRBV5-1 | .
CASSKGLAGVATQYF | TGCGCCAGCAGCAAGGGACTAGCGGGGGTGGCTACGCAGTATTTT | TRBD2 | TRBJ2-3 | TRBV5-1 | .
CASRRRENSYEQYF | TGCGCCAGCAGAAGGAGGGAAAACTCCTACGAGCAGTACTTC | . | TRBJ2-7 | TRBV5-1 | .
CASSLEDIQYF | TGTGCCAGCAGTCTGGAGGACATTCAGTACTTC | . | TRBJ2-4 | TRBV2 | few
CASSRLAGAYEQYF | TGTGCCAGCAGCCGACTAGCGGGGGCCTACGAGCAGTACTTC | TRBD2 | TRBJ2-7 | TRBV14 | .
CASRKEGGEQFF | TGTGCCAGCAGGAAGGAGGGTGGTGAGCAGTTCTTC | . | TRBJ2-1 | TRBV6-6 | few
CASSLGSPTDTQYF | TGTGCCAGCAGCTTGGGTTCCCCGACAGATACGCAGTATTTT | . | TRBJ2-3 | TRBV5-4 | .
CASSLQGGTEAFF | TGTGCCAGCAGCTTACAGGGTGGCACTGAAGCTTTCTTT | . | TRBJ1-1 | TRBV7-9 | few
CASRLDQPQHF | TGTGCAAGTCGCTTAGACCAGCCCCAGCATTTT | . | TRBJ1-5 | TRBV12-2 | .
CSAGEGDSEAFF | TGCAGCGCCGGGGAGGGGGACAGTGAAGCTTTCTTT | TRBD1 | TRBJ1-1 | TRBV29-1 | .
CASSTFPEAFF | TGTGCCAGCAGCACTTTCCCTGAAGCTTTCTTT | . | TRBJ1-1 | TRBV2 | many
CASSLDGTLLFEQFF | TGCGCCAGCAGCTTGGACGGGACTCTTCTGTTTGAGCAGTTCTTC | . | TRBJ2-1 | TRBV5-1 | .
CASSRRGGWTEAFF | TGTGCCAGCAGTCGGAGGGGGGGTTGGACTGAAGCTTTCTTT | . | TRBJ1-1 | TRBV6-6 | few
CASSLALGHYEQYF | TGTGCCAGCAGCTTAGCTCTTGGCCACTACGAGCAGTACTTC | . | TRBJ2-7 | TRBV11-2 | .
CASSQLVSYEQYF | TGCGCCAGCAGCCAACTAGTGTCCTACGAGCAGTACTTC | . | TRBJ2-7 | TRBV4-1 | .
CASSPRGGNTDTQYF | TGTGCCAGCAGTCCCAGAGGTGGGAACACAGATACGCAGTATTTT | . | TRBJ2-3 | TRBV6-5 | many
CASGVDHNEQFF | TGTGCTAGTGGCGTAGACCACAATGAGCAGTTCTTC | . | TRBJ2-1 | TRBV12-5 | .